Described below is a single TCR beta chain sequence and its context. The antigen remains undetermined. Sequenced by immunoSEQ multiplex PCR; TCRdb stores in-frame clones only, minus some. The table has around 550,000 clones, roughly 95% seen once. Naive-designated CD8 cells lacked CD45RO, were positively enriched for CCR7, and omitted terminally differentiated effector memory CD45RA+ cells. CDR3 length equals 14 residues. CDR1 and CDR2 (germline): MNHEY, SVGAGI. V lost 5 bases and J lost 8, with 18 bases in between. This sample is drawn from a study of shared clonotypes between healthy human individuals. Notes on the study in general: Estimated clonotype richness was generally higher in naive than memory subsets.

Sequenced material: naive CD8+ T cells sorted from blood. The chain recombines TRBV6-5 with TRBJ1-2; no reliable D call. The sequence was obtained from a woman aged 30 to 39 in good health. The CDR3: CASSTRTARGGYTF. In DNA, the CDR3 is TGTGCCAGCAGTACTCGGACGGCCCGCGGCGGCTACACCTTC.